This paragraph covers one T cell receptor (beta chain) sequence. The sample originates from a study of T cell responses to AZD1222 COVID-19 vaccine. TCRdb's copy holds only in-frame clones and misses some; the assay was immunoSEQ multiplex PCR. The sample has 120,000 or so clones; roughly 86% are singletons. Trimming took off 3 bases at V and 4 bases at J, with 4 bases between the two ends. CDR3 size: 13 residues. Germline-derived CDR1 and CDR2 are MDHEN and SYDVKM. The sample in question was peripheral blood, obtained 28 days after the second AZD1222 dose. The receptor comes from an adult who received the AZD1222 COVID-19 vaccine. This chain links TRBV28 with TRBJ1-6; no clear D gene. CDR3 sequence (DNA): TGTGCCAGCAGTTTCCAATATAATTCACCCCTCCACTTT. Translation gives CASSFQYNSPLHF. The full variable domain, rest sourced from reference TRBV28 and TRBJ1-6, is DVKVTQSSRYLVKRTGEKVFLECVQDMDHENMFWYRQDPGLGLRLIYFSYDVKMKEKGDIPEGYSVSREKKERFSLILESASTNQTSMYLCASSFQYNSPLHFGNGTRLTVT.